A single sample gave rise to the 18 T cell receptor beta chains below, sequenced in a study of Graves' ophthalmopathy and Graves' hyperthyroidism. RNA transcripts served as template for amplifying TCR beta CDR3 sequences. HTBI primers primed a first-round RT-PCR, and a second-round multiplex PCR followed. A single record per CDR3 protein comes from TCRdb applying MiXCR to the multiplex PCR reads. The data contain 600,000 to 700,000 distinct CDR3 sequences, approximately 39% of them singletons. Sequencing was done on a sample of peripheral blood. Source of these receptors: an adult man with Graves' ophthalmopathy.

The chain recombines TRBV10-3 with TRBJ2-7; 9 bases agree with TRBD1. The CDR3 contains 14 residues. V was clipped by 11 bases and J by 1 base; unmatched bases: 9. The germline CDR1 and CDR2 sequences are ENHRY and SYGVKD. The CDR3 loop reads CAATGTGLSYEQYF. CDR3 nucleotides: TGTGCCGCGACCGGGACAGGGCTATCCTACGAGCAGTACTTC.

The chain employs TRBV7-8 and TRBJ1-3; tentatively, D is TRBD1 (5 bases). The germline V and J ends were trimmed by 0 bases and 1 base, with 10 bases remaining between them. The CDR3 is 16 residues long. Germline V gene data show CDR1 as SGHVS and CDR2 as FQNEAQ. DNA for the CDR3: TGTGCCAGCAGCTTAGCGTTGGCAGGGTCTGGAAACACCATATATTTT. This encodes CASSLALAGSGNTIYF. Supplemented by reference TRBV7-8 and TRBJ1-3, the full variable domain reads GAGVSQSPRYKVAKRGQDVALRCDPISGHVSLFWYQQALGQGPEFLTYFQNEAQLDKSGLPSDRFFAERPEGSVSTLKIQRTQQEDSAVYLCASSLALAGSGNTIYFGEGSWLTVV.

This clonotype was counted at least ten times. The gene calls are TRBV5-1 and TRBJ2-5; D call uncertain. CDR1 is SGHRS, CDR2 YFSETQ, per germline. The germline V and J ends were trimmed by 4 bases and 1 base, with 5 bases remaining between them. This CDR3 has 12 residues. The DNA of the CDR3 is TGCGCCAGCAGCAGTCGCCAAGAGACCCAGTACTTC. Its protein product is CASSSRQETQYF. Looking up the rest from reference TRBV5-1 and TRBJ2-5 gives the full variable domain: KAGVTQTPRYLIKTRGQQVTLSCSPISGHRSVSWYQQTPGQGLQFLFEYFSETQRNKGNFPGRFSGRQFSNSRSEMNVSTLELGDSALYLCASSSRQETQYFGPGTRLLVL.

This clonotype came up many times. The chain has TRBV7-8 and TRBJ2-5; D is unclear. The V end was cut by 4 bases, the J end by 5 bases, with 17 bases between. Germline V gives CDR1 SGHVS, CDR2 FQNEAQ. The length of the CDR3 is 15 residues. CDR3 nucleotides: TGTGCCAGCAGCTCCCGTTCAGCCCTCCGGGAGACCCAGTACTTC. It translates to CASSSRSALRETQYF.

The chain recombines TRBV29-1 with TRBJ2-7; TRBD2 aligns across 9 bases. The V gene's germline CDR1 is SQVTM and CDR2 ANQGSEA. This CDR3 comprises 13 residues. Trimming took 8 bases from V and 1 from J; bases not matched to a gene: 6. CDR3 in amino acids: CSQGTSRSYEQYF. For the CDR3, the DNA is TGCAGCCAAGGGACTAGCAGGTCCTACGAGCAGTACTTC.

This clonotype came up many times. The DNA of the CDR3 is TGTGCCAGCAGCGTAGCGGTTAGGACTGAAGCTTTCTTT. Amino acid sequence: CASSVAVRTEAFF. The chain links TRBV9 to TRBJ1-1, with no clear D. There are 13 residues in the CDR3. Trimming took 0 bases from V and 5 from J, leaving 8 bases between them. Germline CDR1 reads SGDLS; CDR2 reads YYNGEE.

The V and J genes are TRBV29-1 and TRBJ1-1; possibly TRBD1 for D (5 bases). This CDR3 region has 10 residues. V lost 7 bases and J lost 8, with 11 bases in between. Germline loops: CDR1 SQVTM, CDR2 ANQGSEA. CDR3 coding DNA: TGCAGCGCACAGGACGGGGAAGCTTTCTTT. Translation: CSAQDGEAFF.

This clonotype was seen just once. CDR3 amino acids: CASSHAISSVSGAYEQYF. The DNA for the CDR3 is TGTGCCAGCAGCCACGCCATCAGTTCAGTTAGCGGGGCCTACGAGCAGTACTTC. J is TRBJ2-7 and V is TRBV11-2; the match to TRBD2 covers 8 bases. From germline, CDR1 is SGHAT and CDR2 FQNNGV. The V segment lost 5 bases and the J segment 2 bases; nucleotides outside the gene matches: 17. The CDR3 loop spans 18 amino acids.

With respect to this clonotype: A much bigger clone sits one base away, suggesting this may be a read error. J is TRBJ1-1 and V is TRBV7-9; D is possibly TRBD1 (5 bases). The CDR3 runs 15 residues. In germline, CDR1 is SEHNR, CDR2 FQNEAQ (reference sequence). CDR3 residues: CAGSLGTGVVTEAFF. The CDR3 coding sequence is TGTGCCGGCAGCTTAGGAACGGGGGTAGTCACTGAAGCTTTCTTT. Supplemented by reference TRBV7-9 and TRBJ1-1, the full variable domain reads DTGVSQNPRHKITKRGQNVTFRCDPISEHNRLYWYRQTLGQGPEFLTYFQNEAQLEKSRLLSDRFSAERPKGSFSTLEIQRTEQGDSAMYLCAGSLGTGVVTEAFFGQGTRLTVV.

V is TRBV7-9 and J is TRBJ1-5; possible D gene TRBD1, 5 bases. The germline V gene has CDR1 SEHNR and CDR2 FQNEAQ (reference sequence). This CDR3 comprises 14 residues. The ends were cut back, 3 bases at V and 5 bases at J, with 11 bases in the middle. The CDR3 nucleotides are TGTGCCAGCAGCTTCACACGGGACGATCAGCCCCAGCATTTT. Its protein is CASSFTRDDQPQHF.

The table lists this clonotype with many counts. This rearrangement joins TRBV15 to TRBJ2-7, with TRBD2 matching 8 bases. After removal of 3 bases from V and 2 bases from J, the junction contained 9 bases not matched to a gene. CDR3 length: 16 amino acids. Germline values: CDR1 LNHNV, CDR2 YYDKDF (reference sequence). In nucleotides, the CDR3 is TGTGCCACCAGCAGGGAAAGGACTAGCCCTACCTACGAGCAGTACTTC. It is translated as CATSRERTSPTYEQYF.

This clonotype was observed once. V gene TRBV2 combines with J gene TRBJ2-5; 8 bases match TRBD2. J was trimmed by 11 bases and V by 6 bases; bases with no gene match: 23. CDR1 and CDR2 from the germline V gene are SNHLY and FYNNEI. This CDR3 comprises 17 residues. CDR3 DNA sequence: TGTGCCAGCAGCGACCCCGGCGCCGCGGGGGGCGGGCGGGAGCAGTACTTC. This sequence encodes CASSDPGAAGGGREQYF.

This clonotype was seen ten or more times. The chain couples TRBV7-9 to TRBJ2-6, with 8 nucleotides matching TRBD1. Germline V gives CDR1 SEHNR, CDR2 FQNEAQ (reference sequence). J gave up 2 bases and V 5 bases, and 14 bases lay outside the gene matches. The CDR3 totals 19 residues. The CDR3 loop is CASSNVYTGGSTGANVLTF. In DNA, the CDR3 is TGTGCCAGCAGCAACGTTTATACAGGGGGATCCACTGGGGCCAACGTCCTGACTTTC.

This clonotype was seen just once. A much larger clonotype is one base distant, so this may be a read error. This sequence joins TRBV20-1 and TRBJ1-2, with TRBD1 as a possible D gene (5 bases). CDR1 DFQATT and CDR2 SNEGSKA come from the germline V gene (reference sequence). The length of the CDR3 is 13 residues. This CDR3 reads CSANLQGDYSYTF. The CDR3 DNA reads TGCAGTGCTAACCTCCAGGGTGACTATAGCTACACCTTC.

This clonotype was observed at least ten times. The V call is TRBV15, the J call TRBJ1-2, with unresolved D. V lost 6 bases and J 6 bases, leaving 14 bases between the germline ends. The CDR3 consists of 13 residues. Per the germline V gene, CDR1 is LNHNV and CDR2 is YYDKDF (reference sequence). CDR3 DNA sequence: TGTGCCACCAGGATAGAAAGGGATGATGGCTACACCTTC. This sequence encodes CATRIERDDGYTF.

This chain connects TRBV12-3 or TRBV12-4 to TRBJ2-7, with unresolved D. V lost 3 bases and J 0 bases, leaving 12 bases between the germline ends. The length of the CDR3 is 15 residues. CDR3 nucleotides: TGTGCCAGCAGTTTCTCCCCCGACCGCTCCTACGAGCAGTACTTC. Encoded protein: CASSFSPDRSYEQYF.

V usage is TRBV25-1 and J usage is TRBJ1-4, with D perhaps TRBD1 (5 bases). Germline assignment: CDR1 MGHDK and CDR2 SYGVNS. The CDR3 sequence is 15 residues long. The germline V and J ends were trimmed by 6 bases and 5 bases, with 16 bases remaining between them. Written as DNA, the CDR3 is TGTGCCAGCAGCTTCCCGTGGGACGGGAATGAAAAACTGTTTTTT. Translation: CASSFPWDGNEKLFF.

This clonotype was found a few times. This chain links TRBV20-1 with TRBJ1-5; TRBD1 is a possible D gene (6 bases). Germline assignment: CDR1 DFQATT and CDR2 SNEGSKA (reference sequence). The CDR3 length is 14 residues. Trimming removed 3 bases at V and 5 bases at J, with 14 bases between. The DNA for the CDR3 is TGCAGTGCTAGTCTGGCGTCAGGGGATCAGCCCCAGCATTTT. Encoded protein: CSASLASGDQPQHF.